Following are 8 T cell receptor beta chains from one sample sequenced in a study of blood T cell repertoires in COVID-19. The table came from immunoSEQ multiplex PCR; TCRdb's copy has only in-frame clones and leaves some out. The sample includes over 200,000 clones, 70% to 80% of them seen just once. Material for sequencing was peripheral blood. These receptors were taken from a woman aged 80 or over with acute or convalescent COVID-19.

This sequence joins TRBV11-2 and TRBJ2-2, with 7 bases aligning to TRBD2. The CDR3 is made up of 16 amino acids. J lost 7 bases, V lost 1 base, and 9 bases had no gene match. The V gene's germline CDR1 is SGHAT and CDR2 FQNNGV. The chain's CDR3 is CASSLGQLAKGGELFF. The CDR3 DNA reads TGTGCCAGCAGCTTAGGTCAACTAGCGAAGGGCGGGGAGCTGTTTTTT.

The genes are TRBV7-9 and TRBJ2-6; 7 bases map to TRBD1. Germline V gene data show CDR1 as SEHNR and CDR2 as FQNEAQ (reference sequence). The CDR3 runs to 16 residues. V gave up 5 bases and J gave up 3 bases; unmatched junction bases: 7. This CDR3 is CASSPQRGLGANVLTF. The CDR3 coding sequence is TGTGCCAGCAGCCCACAAAGGGGGCTTGGGGCCAACGTCCTGACTTTC. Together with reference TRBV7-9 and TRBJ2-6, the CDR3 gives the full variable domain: DTGVSQNPRHKITKRGQNVTFRCDPISEHNRLYWYRQTLGQGPEFLTYFQNEAQLEKSRLLSDRFSAERPKGSFSTLEIQRTEQGDSAMYLCASSPQRGLGANVLTFGAGSRLTVL.

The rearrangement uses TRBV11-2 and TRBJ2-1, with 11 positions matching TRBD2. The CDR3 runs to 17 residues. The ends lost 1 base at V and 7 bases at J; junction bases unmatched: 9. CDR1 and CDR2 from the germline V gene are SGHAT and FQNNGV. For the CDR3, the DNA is TGTGCCAGCAGCTTAGTGGTGCTAGCGGGAGGTGTGAATGAGCAGTTCTTC. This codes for CASSLVVLAGGVNEQFF.

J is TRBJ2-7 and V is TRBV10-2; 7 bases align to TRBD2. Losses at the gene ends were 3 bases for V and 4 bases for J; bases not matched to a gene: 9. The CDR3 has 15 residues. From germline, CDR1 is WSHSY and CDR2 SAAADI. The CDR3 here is CASSEVGGGGYEQYF. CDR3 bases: TGCGCCAGCAGTGAAGTGGGCGGGGGTGGGTACGAGCAGTACTTC.

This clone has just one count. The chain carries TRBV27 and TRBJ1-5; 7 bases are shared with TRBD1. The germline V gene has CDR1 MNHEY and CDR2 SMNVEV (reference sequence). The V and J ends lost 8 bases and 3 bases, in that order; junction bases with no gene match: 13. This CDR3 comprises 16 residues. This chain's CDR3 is CASATQGLPSNQPQHF. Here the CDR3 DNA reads TGTGCCAGCGCTACACAGGGGCTACCCTCCAATCAGCCCCAGCATTTT.

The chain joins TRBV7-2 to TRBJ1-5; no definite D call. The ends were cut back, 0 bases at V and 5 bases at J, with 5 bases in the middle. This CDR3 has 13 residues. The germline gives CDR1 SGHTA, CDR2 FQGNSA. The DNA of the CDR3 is TGTGCCAGCAGCTTAGCGCTAGATCAGCCCCAGCATTTT. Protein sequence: CASSLALDQPQHF.

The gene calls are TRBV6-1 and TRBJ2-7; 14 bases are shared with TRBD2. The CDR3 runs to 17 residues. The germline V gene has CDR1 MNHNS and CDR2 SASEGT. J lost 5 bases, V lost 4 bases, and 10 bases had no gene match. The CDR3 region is CASSGPGTSGSSHEQYF. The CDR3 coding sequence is TGTGCCAGCAGTGGTCCCGGGACTAGCGGGAGTAGCCACGAGCAGTACTTC.

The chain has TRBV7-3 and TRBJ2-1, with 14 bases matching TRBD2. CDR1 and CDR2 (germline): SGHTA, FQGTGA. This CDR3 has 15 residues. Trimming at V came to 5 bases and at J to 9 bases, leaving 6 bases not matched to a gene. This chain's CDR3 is CASSPGLAGGVEQFF. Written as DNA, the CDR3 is TGTGCCAGCAGCCCAGGACTAGCGGGGGGTGTTGAGCAGTTCTTC.